A selection of T cell receptor beta chains follows, all from one sample in a study of T cell repertoires in cytomegalovirus infection. One entry per CDR3 protein results from TCRdb running MiXCR on the reads. The sample has about 770,000 distinct CDR3 sequences; 25% to 35% are singletons. Their recognized antigens are unknown. Sequencing was performed on cultured CD8+ T cells from PBMCs, taken from culture after CMV antigen stimulation. Receptors were obtained from a human donor in good health (CMV status not recorded). Some clones in this sample may be carry-over from other donors' samples. CDR3s include the opening cysteine and the closing phenylalanine or tryptophan. The order of the fields is J gene, V gene, clone size, D gene, CDR3 DNA, CDR3 protein. D genes are given only for firm matches. The listing skips clone size in some rows; elsewhere it reads once, few, many or a size class.

TRBJ2-1	TRBV12-3/TRBV12-4	-	TRBD2	TGTGCCAGCCCGGGACTAGCGGGTAATGAGCAGTTCTTC	CASPGLAGNEQFF
TRBJ1-5	TRBV6-6	few	-	TGTGCCAGCAGTTACCCAGGAATAAATCAGCCCCAGCATTTT	CASSYPGINQPQHF
TRBJ2-2	TRBV29-1	-	TRBD1	TGCAGCTTCACAGGGGCCCACACCGGGGAGCTGTTTTTT	CSFTGAHTGELFF
TRBJ2-2	TRBV27	-	-	TGTGCCAGCAGTTTGGTTTACACCGGGGAGCTGTTTTTT	CASSLVYTGELFF
TRBJ2-5	TRBV29-1	-	-	TGCAGCGTTGTATGGACAGCGGAAGAGACCCAGTACTTC	CSVVWTAEETQYF
TRBJ2-1	TRBV3-1	-	-	TGTGCCAGCAGCCATACTAGCCACAACAATGAGCAGTTCTTC	CASSHTSHNNEQFF
TRBJ2-2	TRBV27	-	-	TGTGCCAGCAGTTTACTCACCCCCCGGGTCGGGGACACCGGGGAGCTGTTTTTT	CASSLLTPRVGDTGELFF
TRBJ2-3	TRBV6-2/TRBV6-3	few	TRBD2	TGTGCCAGCAGTCCCTGGCGGGGGAGCACAGATACGCAGTATTTT	CASSPWRGSTDTQYF
TRBJ2-3	TRBV28	-	-	TGTGCCAGCAGTTTAGGCGACTCGGGAGATACGCAGTATTTT	CASSLGDSGDTQYF
TRBJ2-3	TRBV3-1	few	-	TGTGCCAGCACCCAGGACCCTGGGGGTACGACAGATACGCAGTATTTT	CASTQDPGGTTDTQYF
TRBJ2-1	TRBV9	-	-	TGTGCCAGCAGCGTATCTGGCGGGAATTACAATGAGCAGTTCTTC	CASSVSGGNYNEQFF
TRBJ2-1	TRBV4-2	few	-	TGTGCCAGCAGCCAAGTGGATGAGCAGTTCTTC	CASSQVDEQFF
TRBJ1-1	TRBV25-1	few	-	TGTGCCAGTCGCAGATATGGGGGGTGGAGTACTGAAGCTTTCTTT	CASRRYGGWSTEAFF
TRBJ2-1	TRBV20-1	-	TRBD2	TGCAGTGCTCCCGGGGGAGCGGGGGGTAATGAGCAGTTCTTC	CSAPGGAGGNEQFF
TRBJ2-1	TRBV5-1	-	-	TGCGCCAGCATAGGGGGGGGGTACAATGAGCAGTTCTTC	CASIGGGYNEQFF
TRBJ2-5	TRBV27	-	-	TGTGCCAGCAAACAGGCAAGGAGGGAGACCCAGTACTTC	CASKQARRETQYF
TRBJ1-2	TRBV28	-	-	TGTGCCAGCAGTCTTTCCGTCCCGGGACGGAGGTATGGCTACACCTTC	CASSLSVPGRRYGYTF
TRBJ1-6	TRBV7-8	many	-	TGTGCCAGCAGCTTAGGCAGGGACTCCTATAATTCACCCCTCCACTTT	CASSLGRDSYNSPLHF